Reported below is one T cell receptor (beta chain). The sample is drawn from a study of shared clonotypes between healthy human individuals. V trimming: 3 bases; J trimming: 4 bases; junction bases outside the gene matches: 7. This CDR3 comprises 15 residues. Germline V CDR1 and CDR2: LNHDA, SQIVND (reference sequence). Sequencing used immunoSEQ multiplex PCR; TCRdb keeps in-frame clones, though not all of them. The data contain about 690,000 clones, 80% to 95% of them singletons. This clonotype originated in a man between 18 and 29 years old in good health. Some clones in this sample may be carry-over from other donors' samples. Sequencing used memory CD8+ T cells from PBMCs. Subset meaning: CD45RO+ cells pooled with CCR7-negative TemRA cells. This chain links TRBV19 with TRBJ2-3, with 7 bases identical to TRBD1. The CDR3 loop reads CASSIGTARSDTQYF. CDR3 in DNA: TGTGCCAGTAGTATTGGGACAGCGCGCTCAGATACGCAGTATTTT.